These 18 T cell receptor beta chains were all obtained from the same sample, sequenced in a study of cytomegalovirus exposure and HLA in healthy donors. In the PCR, 60 Vbeta and 13 Jbeta primers were used. Sequencing was performed with immunoSEQ multiplex PCR; in TCRdb, only in-frame clones are kept and a portion is missing. The table shows about 170,000 clones, with around three quarters occurring only once. Specimen: PBMCs. All receptors come from a woman aged 25 to 39 in good health and CMV-seropositive.

The chain uses TRBV6-5 and TRBJ2-4; 10 nucleotides line up with TRBD1. Germline V gene lookup returns CDR1 MNHEY and CDR2 SVGAGI. Unmatched junction bases numbered 3, after V lost 2 bases and J lost 2 bases. This CDR3 is built from 16 residues. The CDR3 is CASSYRTGGSKNIQYF. CDR3 DNA: TGTGCCAGCAGTTACCGGACAGGGGGATCCAAAAACATTCAGTACTTC.

V is TRBV30 and J is TRBJ2-5; D gene ambiguous. CDR3 length equals 11 residues. V was pared by 2 bases and J by 5 bases, with 6 bases between. Germline CDR1 reads GTSNPN; CDR2 reads SVGIG (reference sequence). The CDR3: CAWSRVETQYF. The CDR3 region has the DNA TGTGCCTGGAGTAGAGTGGAGACCCAGTACTTC.

The chain recombines TRBV7-9 with TRBJ2-7; D call uncertain. Trimming took off 3 bases at V and 6 bases at J, with 6 bases between the two ends. This CDR3 comprises 11 residues. Germline V CDR1 and CDR2: SEHNR, FQNEAQ (reference sequence). CDR3 amino acids: CASSFSSEQYF. CDR3 in DNA: TGTGCCAGCAGCTTTTCGTCCGAGCAGTACTTC. Based on the CDR3 plus reference TRBV7-9 and TRBJ2-7, the full variable domain is DTGVSQNPRHKITKRGQNVTFRCDPISEHNRLYWYRQTLGQGPEFLTYFQNEAQLEKSRLLSDRFSAERPKGSFSTLEIQRTEQGDSAMYLCASSFSSEQYFGPGTRLTVT.

The CDR3 here is CASRGGGITGELFF. The CDR3 nucleotides are TGTGCCAGCAGAGGCGGGGGGATTACCGGGGAGCTGTTTTTT. The chain uses TRBV6-6 and TRBJ2-2; 8 bases map to TRBD2. After removal of 6 bases from V and 5 bases from J, the junction contained 5 bases not matched to a gene. Germline lookup yields CDR1 MNHNY and CDR2 SVGAGI (reference sequence). The CDR3 contains 14 residues.

The genes are TRBV30 and TRBJ1-3, with D maybe TRBD1 (5 bases). Germline V gives CDR1 GTSNPN, CDR2 SVGIG (reference sequence). The CDR3 contains 15 residues. Trimming took 6 bases from V and 0 from J, leaving 15 bases between them. CDR3 protein: CACRLDRYSGNTIYF. CDR3 DNA: TGTGCCTGCAGGCTTGACAGATACTCTGGAAACACCATATATTTT.

The chain recombines TRBV4-3 with TRBJ2-3; TRBD2 matches 7 bases. Germline V gene sequence: CDR1 LGHNA, CDR2 YSLEER. Trimming removed 5 bases from V and 0 bases from J; junction bases left unmatched: 5. The CDR3 sequence is 15 residues long. CDR3 protein: CASSSRGVSTDTQYF. DNA for the CDR3: TGCGCCAGCAGCAGCCGGGGGGTTAGCACAGATACGCAGTATTTT.

The rearrangement links TRBV13 to TRBJ2-5; D is unresolved. Germline CDR1 PRHDT, CDR2 FYEKMQ (reference sequence). The CDR3 sequence is 17 residues long. The V and J ends lost 5 bases and 0 bases respectively, with 19 bases between them. The CDR3 spells CASSASMGRMYQETQYF. The DNA for the CDR3 is TGTGCCAGCAGCGCTTCTATGGGCAGGATGTACCAAGAGACCCAGTACTTC.

The V and J genes are TRBV19 and TRBJ2-7, with a weak D call TRBD2 (5 bases). The germline CDR1 and CDR2 sequences are LNHDA and SQIVND (reference sequence). The CDR3 spans 16 residues. The V and J ends lost 2 bases and 3 bases respectively, with 17 bases between them. CDR3 amino acids: CASSIRRQDPDYEQYF. The DNA of the CDR3 is TGTGCCAGTAGTATAAGGAGGCAGGACCCCGACTACGAGCAGTACTTC.

The rearrangement joins TRBV9 to TRBJ1-4; 11 bases fit TRBD1. The CDR3 is 15 amino acids. Trimming at V came to 7 bases and at J to 7 bases, leaving 9 bases not matched to a gene. Germline lookup yields CDR1 SGDLS and CDR2 YYNGEE. CDR3 sequence (DNA): TGTGCCAGCTCGTACACCGGGACAGGGGGTGAAAAACTGTTTTTT. This codes for CASSYTGTGGEKLFF.

J is TRBJ2-7 and V is TRBV7-8, with 14 bases that match TRBD2. Germline CDR1 and CDR2: SGHVS and FQNEAQ. CDR3 size: 17 residues. The V gene end was trimmed by 5 bases and the J gene end by 2 bases; junction bases not matched to a gene: 8. CDR3 DNA: TGTGCCAGCAGCGGGGGACTAGCGGGAGCGGTTACCTACGAGCAGTACTTC. This translates into CASSGGLAGAVTYEQYF.

This clone appeared a single time. The chain couples TRBV7-2 to TRBJ2-5; D possibly corresponds to TRBD2 (6 bases). The CDR3 runs to 15 residues. With 5 bases removed from V and 3 bases from J, the gap between germline ends came to 16 bases. Germline CDR1 reads SGHTA; CDR2 reads FQGNSA. In DNA form, the CDR3 reads TGTGCCAGCAGCCCCCCGAGGGGAGGTAAAGAGACCCAGTACTTC. As protein: CASSPPRGGKETQYF.

The gene calls are TRBV15 and TRBJ1-5; D is possibly TRBD1 (5 bases). V was clipped by 5 bases and J by 9 bases, with 17 bases between them. This CDR3 is 14 amino acids long. In germline, CDR1 is LNHNV, CDR2 YYDKDF (reference sequence). The CDR3 DNA is TGTGCCACCAGCCCAGGGCCCTTATTAGGGCCCCAGCATTTT. Residues: CATSPGPLLGPQHF.

The rearrangement links TRBV5-8 to TRBJ2-7; 8 bases map to TRBD1. The CDR3 totals 12 residues. The ends lost 3 bases at V and 12 bases at J; junction bases unmatched: 8. Germline CDR1 SGHTS, CDR2 YDEGEE. CDR3 nucleotides: TGTGCCAGCAGCTCGGACAGGGTCGGGGGGTACTTC. This codes for CASSSDRVGGYF.

The chain joins TRBV7-8 to TRBJ2-7; 9 positions agree with TRBD1. Trimming cost V 3 bases and J 3 bases; bases outside gene matches: 3. This CDR3 has 14 amino acids. The germline CDR1 and CDR2 sequences are SGHVS and FQNEAQ. CDR3 region: CASSFRTGDYEQYF. The CDR3 DNA follows: TGTGCCAGCAGCTTCCGGACAGGGGACTACGAGCAGTACTTC.

This clone was seen repeatedly, ten times or more. The chain carries TRBV5-8 and TRBJ2-1, with 7 bases matching TRBD2. The CDR3 covers 16 residues. Per germline, CDR1 SGHTS and CDR2 YDEGEE. V lost 4 bases and J lost 9; bases outside the gene matches: 16. CDR3 DNA sequence: TGTGCCAGCAGCCAAAGACTGGGCGGGAGACATCCTGAGCAGTTCTTC. It translates to CASSQRLGGRHPEQFF. The full variable domain, its missing parts supplied by reference TRBV5-8 and TRBJ2-1, is EAGVTQSPTHLIKTRGQQATLRCSPISGHTSVYWYQQALGLGLQFLLWYDEGEERNRGNFPPRFSGRQFPNYSSELNVNALELEDSALYLCASSQRLGGRHPEQFFGPGTRLTVL.

The chain links TRBV4-3 to TRBJ1-3; 8 bases are a match to TRBD1. Trimming cost V 3 bases and J 15 bases; bases outside gene matches: 13. The CDR3 contains 14 residues. Germline V lookup: CDR1 LGHNA, CDR2 YSLEER. DNA for the CDR3: TGCGCCAGCAGCCAGGATGCCGCGCCGGGACAGGCATATTTT. This gives the protein CASSQDAAPGQAYF.

CDR3 sequence (DNA): TGTGCCTGGAGCGGGGGGACAGGGTCGCGAAACACCGGGGAGCTGTTTTTT. As protein: CAWSGGTGSRNTGELFF. This chain connects TRBV30 to TRBJ2-2; 9 bases match TRBD1. J gave up 2 bases and V 3 bases, and 10 bases lay outside the gene matches. This CDR3 region has 17 residues. From germline, CDR1 is GTSNPN and CDR2 SVGIG (reference sequence).

This sequence joins TRBV6-5 and TRBJ1-3, with D unresolved. In germline, CDR1 is MNHEY, CDR2 SVGAGI. There are 16 residues in the CDR3. The ends were cut back, 0 bases at V and 5 bases at J, with 14 bases in the middle. The CDR3 sequence: CASSYSMGFSRNTIYF. CDR3 coding DNA: TGTGCCAGCAGTTACTCGATGGGCTTCTCGCGAAACACCATATATTTT.